One sample yielded the 9 T cell receptor beta chains listed below, sequenced in a study of cytomegalovirus exposure and HLA in healthy donors. Produced via immunoSEQ multiplex PCR; TCRdb's table is partial and in-frame only. The table records around 70,000 clones, around 96% of them present only once. Sample: PBMCs. Receptor source: a man between 18 and 29 years old in good health and CMV-seronegative.

The rearrangement joins TRBV5-4 to TRBJ2-1, with 10 bases that match TRBD2. The germline CDR1 and CDR2 sequences are SGHNT and YYREEE (reference sequence). The CDR3 spans 15 residues. The V gene end was trimmed by 3 bases and the J gene end by 2 bases; junction bases not matched to a gene: 2. CDR3 in amino acids: CASSSSGGAYNEQFF. CDR3 nucleotides: TGTGCCAGCAGCTCAAGCGGGGGGGCCTACAATGAGCAGTTCTTC. Looking up the rest from reference TRBV5-4 and TRBJ2-1 gives the full variable domain: ETGVTQSPTHLIKTRGQQVTLRCSSQSGHNTVSWYQQALGQGPQFIFQYYREEENGRGNFPPRFSGLQFPNYSSELNVNALELDDSALYLCASSSSGGAYNEQFFGPGTRLTVL.

This clone was found a few times. The V call is TRBV13, the J call TRBJ1-1, with D perhaps TRBD1 (5 bases). CDR3 length equals 12 residues. The V gene lost 3 bases and the J gene lost 11 bases, with 13 bases spanning the gap. The germline V gene has CDR1 PRHDT and CDR2 FYEKMQ (reference sequence). As DNA, the CDR3 is TGTGCCAGCAGCTTTCCCGGGACTGGGGCTTTCTTT. It specifies CASSFPGTGAFF.

The chain links TRBV28 to TRBJ1-5, with 7 positions matching TRBD1. V shed 8 bases and J 4 bases; nucleotides not matched to a gene: 17. Germline CDR1 reads MDHEN; CDR2 reads SYDVKM. This CDR3 contains 17 residues. CDR3 protein: CASGDPRGSDSNQPQHF. The CDR3 DNA follows: TGTGCCAGCGGAGACCCCAGGGGGTCCGATTCGAATCAGCCCCAGCATTTT.

This chain joins TRBV27 and TRBJ1-1; 8 bases fit TRBD1. The trim removed 4 bases at V and 7 bases at J, leaving 8 bases unmatched. Germline V lookup: CDR1 MNHEY, CDR2 SMNVEV (reference sequence). This CDR3 is 14 amino acids long. CDR3 coding DNA: TGTGCCAGCAGTTCCGGGACAGGAGGTAGTGAAGCTTTCTTT. This translates into CASSSGTGGSEAFF.

The chain employs TRBV6-1 and TRBJ1-5; no definite D call. Trimming stripped 4 bases from V and 0 bases from J, with 4 bases between. CDR3 length equals 13 residues. The germline V gene has CDR1 MNHNS and CDR2 SASEGT. CDR3 amino acids: CASSANSNQPQHF. CDR3 DNA sequence: TGTGCCAGCAGTGCTAATAGCAATCAGCCCCAGCATTTT.

V gene TRBV16 combines with J gene TRBJ2-3; tentatively, D is TRBD2 (6 bases). In germline, CDR1 is KGHSY, CDR2 FQNENV. Trimming shortened V by 2 bases and J by 1 base, and 10 bases separated the two germline ends. This CDR3 contains 15 residues. The CDR3 DNA sequence: TGTGCCAGCAGCCAAGGCGGGGTGGGCACAGATACGCAGTATTTT. Its translation: CASSQGGVGTDTQYF.

This chain joins TRBV7-9 and TRBJ2-3, with D maybe TRBD1 (7 bases). The CDR3 has 17 amino acids. V was pared by 4 bases and J by 5 bases, with 22 bases between. CDR1 is SEHNR and CDR2 is FQNEAQ in the germline V gene (reference sequence). The CDR3 reads CASSSRTRQGGEDTQYF. The CDR3, as DNA: TGTGCCAGCAGCTCGCGGACCCGACAGGGAGGTGAAGATACGCAGTATTTT.

The V call is TRBV6-1, the J call TRBJ1-5; D remains unclear. The CDR3 consists of 13 residues. V was trimmed by 3 bases and J by 6 bases, leaving 9 bases between them. Germline assignment: CDR1 MNHNS and CDR2 SASEGT. The CDR3 sequence: CASSDRSGQPQHF. DNA for the CDR3: TGTGCCAGCAGTGACAGGTCCGGTCAGCCCCAGCATTTT.

The chain combines TRBV19 with TRBJ1-5; TRBD1 might be the D (5 bases). Between the trimmed V and J ends, which lost 3 bases and 0 bases, there was a span of 15 bases. Per the germline V gene, CDR1 is LNHDA and CDR2 is SQIVND (reference sequence). The CDR3 sequence is 17 residues long. CDR3 sequence reads: CASSIPSREYSNQPQHF. In DNA, the CDR3 is TGTGCCAGTAGTATCCCCTCCAGGGAATATAGCAATCAGCCCCAGCATTTT.